This T cell receptor beta chain was obtained from a study of T cell repertoires in cytomegalovirus infection (dated by TCRdb to between 2017 and 2020). Regarding the study in general: Recently identified HLA-C-restricted CMV epitopes, whose presentation resists viral immunomodulation, were targeted by peptide stimulations together with well-studied HLA-B-restricted epitopes. Because public TCR beta signatures pointed to carriage of CMV infection together with the matching HLA type, the HLA type of each donor mattered for the analysis. What the research found in general, with its limitations: Cumulative frequency of public TCR beta family members discriminated carriers of CMV infection plus the relevant HLA type in this cohort and an independent approximately 350-donor cohort. In the ex vivo response, HLA-C-restricted CMV-specific TCR beta clonotypes were dominant, and in two of eight donors the single most frequent clonotype came from this HLA-C-restricted group.

In the paper's terms, the treatment or condition label means: in vitro stimulation with specific CMV peptide epitopes to enrich CMV-specific T cells. Measured from the cysteine to the phenylalanine, the CDR3 is 12 residues long. The read is trimmed to its CDR3 DNA, 36 bases read in frame from base 1. V gives up 5 bases and J gives up 5 bases, and the segment between their germline ends measures 9 bases. Via the germline V gene (reference sequence), CDR1 is SEHNR and CDR2 FQNEAQ. The sample holds a few counts of this clonotype. The antigen this receptor binds is unknown. No much larger clone exists at a distance of one base, and base qualities are not known. For sequencing, an Illumina HiSeq 1500 was employed. TCRdb reworked the public reads: Q25 trimming with fastp, MiXCR clone assembly, productive beta chains retained. Records with the same CDR3 protein are collapsed into one entry carrying the most frequent genes and DNA. The sample table lists about 160,000 distinct CDR3 sequences, roughly a fifth of them with a count of one. The ten largest clones take up 20% to 30% of the sample.

The TCR was taken from a human donor in good health (CMV status not recorded). Some clones in this sample may be carry-over from other donors' samples. The V gene is TRBV7-9 and the J gene is TRBJ1-1; too little of a D gene remains to name it. The sequencing used CD8+ T cells from cultured PBMCs, collected from culture after CMV antigen stimulation. The CDR3 reads as follows: CASSPPGTEAFF. The DNA sequence is as follows: TGTGCCAGCAGCCCTCCAGGAACTGAAGCTTTCTTT.